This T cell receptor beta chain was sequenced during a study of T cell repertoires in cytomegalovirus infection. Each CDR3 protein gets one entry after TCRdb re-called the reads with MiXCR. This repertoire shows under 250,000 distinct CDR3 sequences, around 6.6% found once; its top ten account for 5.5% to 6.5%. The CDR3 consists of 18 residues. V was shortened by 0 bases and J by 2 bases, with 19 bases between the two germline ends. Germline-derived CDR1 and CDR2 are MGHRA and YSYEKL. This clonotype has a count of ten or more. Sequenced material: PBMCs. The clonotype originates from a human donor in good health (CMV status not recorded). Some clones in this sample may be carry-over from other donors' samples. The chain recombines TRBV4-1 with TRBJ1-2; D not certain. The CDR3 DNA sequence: TGCGCCAGCAGCCAAGACGTGAACGAAGCCCTACCGAACTATGGCTACACCTTC. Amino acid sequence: CASSQDVNEALPNYGYTF.